This record concerns one TCR beta chain sequence. Its antigen is not known. The data were taken from a study of cytomegalovirus exposure and HLA in healthy donors. Study overall: A subsequent analysis reported that the 120 validation repertoires were produced on the same platform that had also been used for the roughly 670 first-cohort repertoires.

Study-level points and caveats: Published work reported that the classifier diagnosed cytomegalovirus status with high specificity and sensitivity. Rare TCR sequences predominated, though certain public TCRs were found in many donors. The study recorded 150 to 200 TCR beta chains that were cytomegalovirus-associated.

Sequenced by immunoSEQ multiplex PCR; TCRdb stores in-frame clones only, minus some. The sample carries tens of thousands of clones, around 94% recorded once. Sequenced input: PBMCs. The sequence came from a young woman in good health and CMV-seropositive.

The DNA of the CDR3 is TGTGCCAGCAGTCAGGGGGAGGCGCATGGCTACACCTTC. It is translated as CASSQGEAHGYTF. The rearrangement uses TRBV6-5 and TRBJ1-2; 7 nucleotides match TRBD1. V shed 5 bases and J 6 bases; nucleotides not matched to a gene: 6. The CDR3 is made up of 13 amino acids. Per germline, CDR1 MNHEY and CDR2 SVGAGI.